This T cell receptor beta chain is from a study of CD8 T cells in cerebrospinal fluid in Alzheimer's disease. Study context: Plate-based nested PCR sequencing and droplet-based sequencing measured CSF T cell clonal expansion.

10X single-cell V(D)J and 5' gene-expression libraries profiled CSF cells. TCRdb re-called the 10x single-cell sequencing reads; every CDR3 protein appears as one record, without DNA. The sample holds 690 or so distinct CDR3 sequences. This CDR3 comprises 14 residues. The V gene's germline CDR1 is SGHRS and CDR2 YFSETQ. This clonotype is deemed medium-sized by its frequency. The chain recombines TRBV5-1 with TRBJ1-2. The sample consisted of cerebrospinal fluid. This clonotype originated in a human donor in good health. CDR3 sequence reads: CASSVLLGAAGYTF.